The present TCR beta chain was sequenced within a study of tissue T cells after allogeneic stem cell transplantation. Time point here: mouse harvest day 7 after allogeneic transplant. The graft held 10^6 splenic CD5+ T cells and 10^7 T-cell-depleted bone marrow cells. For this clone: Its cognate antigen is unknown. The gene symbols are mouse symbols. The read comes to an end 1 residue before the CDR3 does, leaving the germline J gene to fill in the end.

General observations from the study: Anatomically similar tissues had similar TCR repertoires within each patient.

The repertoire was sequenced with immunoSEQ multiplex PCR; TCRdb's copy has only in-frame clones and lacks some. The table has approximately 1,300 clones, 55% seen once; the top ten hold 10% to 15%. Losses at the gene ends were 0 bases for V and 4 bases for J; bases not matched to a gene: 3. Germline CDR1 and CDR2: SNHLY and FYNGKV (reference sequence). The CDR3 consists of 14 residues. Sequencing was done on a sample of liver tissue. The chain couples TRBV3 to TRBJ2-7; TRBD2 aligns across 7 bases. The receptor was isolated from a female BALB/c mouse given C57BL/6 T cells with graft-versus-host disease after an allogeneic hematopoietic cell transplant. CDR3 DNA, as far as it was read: TGTGCCAGCAGCTTAGCCTGGGGGTCGTATGAACAGTAC. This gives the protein CASSLAWGSYEQY. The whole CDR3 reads CASSLAWGSYEQYF. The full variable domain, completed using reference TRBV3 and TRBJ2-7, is GPKVLQIPSHQIIDMGQMVTLNCDPVSNHLYFYWYKQILGQQMEFLVNFYNGKVMEKSKLFKDQFSVERPDGSYFTLKIQPTALEDSAVYFCASSLAWGSYEQYFGPGTRLTVL.